The present T cell receptor beta chain was sequenced within a study of CD8+ T cells in alopecia areata. This clone was counted between two and nine times. Germline CDR1 reads MNHEY; CDR2 reads SMNVEV (reference sequence). This CDR3 contains 12 residues. Trimming removed 8 bases from V and 5 bases from J; junction bases left unmatched: 5. Extracted RNA was reverse transcribed into cDNA, the sequencing template. Profiling relied on immunoSEQ multiplex PCR, and the TCRdb table lists in-frame clones only, not all of them. The sample consists of 89,000 or so clones, roughly 51% of them appearing once. This receptor was obtained from a human donor with alopecia areata. The sample taken for sequencing was NKG2D-high CD8+ T cells sorted from blood. The chain has TRBV27 and TRBJ2-7, with 8 bases identical to TRBD2. The CDR3 protein is CASRGGIDEQYF. The CDR3 nucleotides are TGTGCCAGCCGGGGGGGTATCGACGAGCAGTACTTC.